The rows below give T cell receptor beta chains drawn from one sample of a study of control samples from healthy donors and cancer patients. Method: immunoSEQ multiplex PCR; TCRdb's copy keeps in-frame clones and lacks some. The table shows some 130,000 clones, with more than 90% occurring only once. Sequencing was carried out using blood. These receptors came from a man between 18 and 35 years old in good health. Both conserved end residues are part of each CDR3. The D gene is left open where the match is weak. Where a row states a size, it is once, few, many or the class of an expanded clone; other rows omit it.

DNA: TGCGCCAGCAGCCAAGATTTTGTTAGCGGGGGGAGGAATACGCAGTATTTT
CDR3: CASSQDFVSGGRNTQYF
size: -
D: TRBD2
V: TRBV4-1
J: TRBJ2-3

DNA: TGTGCCAGCAGCTTAGTGGGGAGCTCTGGGGCCAACGTCCTGACTTTC
CDR3: CASSLVGSSGANVLTF
size: -
D: -
V: TRBV7-9
J: TRBJ2-6

DNA: TGTGCCAGCAGTGATCCGGGACTCTATGGCTACACCTTC
CDR3: CASSDPGLYGYTF
size: -
D: -
V: TRBV6-4
J: TRBJ1-2

DNA: TGTGCCAGCATCGGACGGGCCTACGAGCAGTACTTC
CDR3: CASIGRAYEQYF
size: -
D: -
V: TRBV2
J: TRBJ2-7

DNA: TGTGCCAGCAGCTGGACAGGGAGCGGCTACACCTTC
CDR3: CASSWTGSGYTF
size: -
D: TRBD1
V: TRBV5-6
J: TRBJ1-2

DNA: TGTGCCAGCAGAGGGAGAGGGGAAGAGACCCAGTACTTC
CDR3: CASRGRGEETQYF
size: -
D: -
V: TRBV7-3
J: TRBJ2-5

DNA: TGTGCCAGCAGCAGGGAAGTCGATGAGCAGTTCTTC
CDR3: CASSREVDEQFF
size: -
D: -
V: TRBV21-1
J: TRBJ2-1

DNA: TGTGCCAGCAGTACCACGCATTTTGGTGGTCAGGGCTCCTACAATGAGCAGTTCTTC
CDR3: CASSTTHFGGQGSYNEQFF
size: -
D: -
V: TRBV27
J: TRBJ2-1

DNA: TGCGCCAGCAGTCAATCTTCGCCACACCTTAGCGGGGGGCCCTACGAGCAGTACTTC
CDR3: CASSQSSPHLSGGPYEQYF
size: -
D: TRBD2
V: TRBV23-1
J: TRBJ2-7

DNA: TGTGCCAGCAGCTTAGCCCCCGGACGGTCCTATGGCTACACCTTC
CDR3: CASSLAPGRSYGYTF
size: -
D: -
V: TRBV7-2
J: TRBJ1-2

DNA: TGTGCCAGCTCACCTCGACAGACTTTGCGGGAGCAGTACTTC
CDR3: CASSPRQTLREQYF
size: -
D: -
V: TRBV18
J: TRBJ2-7

DNA: TGTGCCAGCAGCACGGAAGGGGTTAGAGATACGCAGTATTTT
CDR3: CASSTEGVRDTQYF
size: -
D: -
V: TRBV5-4
J: TRBJ2-3

DNA: TGTGCCACCAGCAGAGATCCGGGGACTTTACCCCACTTT
CDR3: CATSRDPGTLPHF
size: -
D: -
V: TRBV15
J: TRBJ1-6

DNA: TGTGCCTGGAGTCGGAGCCGAACAGGGGTGAACACTGAAGCTTTCTTT
CDR3: CAWSRSRTGVNTEAFF
size: -
D: TRBD1
V: TRBV30
J: TRBJ1-1

DNA: TGTGCCAGCAGCCATGTAGAAGAGCAGTTCTTC
CDR3: CASSHVEEQFF
size: -
D: -
V: TRBV3-1/TRBV3-2
J: TRBJ2-1

DNA: TGTGCCAGCAGTCCGATCGGGGGGAACACTGAAGCTTTCTTT
CDR3: CASSPIGGNTEAFF
size: -
D: -
V: TRBV6-5
J: TRBJ1-1

DNA: TGCGCCAGCAGCCCCCGTGGGGGGGTTGGGAGCAATCAGCCCCAGCATTTT
CDR3: CASSPRGGVGSNQPQHF
size: -
D: -
V: TRBV4-1
J: TRBJ1-5

DNA: TGTGCCAGCAGCTCTACTAGCGGGGGGGCTCCTGGTAATACGCAGTATTTT
CDR3: CASSSTSGGAPGNTQYF
size: -
D: TRBD2
V: TRBV11-3
J: TRBJ2-3

DNA: TGTGCCAGCAGGAACCGAGACCGTACCTACGAGCAGTACTTC
CDR3: CASRNRDRTYEQYF
size: few
D: -
V: TRBV6-5
J: TRBJ2-7

DNA: TGTGCCAGTAAAGCCAGGGTTGCGGACATTCAGTACTTC
CDR3: CASKARVADIQYF
size: -
D: -
V: TRBV27
J: TRBJ2-4

DNA: TGTGCCAGCAGTGAGCGACGGTATACCCAGTCGCACACAGATACGCAGTATTTT
CDR3: CASSERRYTQSHTDTQYF
size: -
D: -
V: TRBV6-1
J: TRBJ2-3

DNA: TGTGCCAGCAGTTTCGGGGGGCGGGGAGATACGCAGTATTTT
CDR3: CASSFGGRGDTQYF
size: -
D: -
V: TRBV27
J: TRBJ2-3

DNA: TGTGCCAGCAGTTTCCAAGACCCACGTCTAAGTTCACCCCTCCACTTT
CDR3: CASSFQDPRLSSPLHF
size: once
D: -
V: TRBV27
J: TRBJ1-6

DNA: TGTGCCAGCAGCTACTCATGGGGGAATCAGCCCCAGCATTTT
CDR3: CASSYSWGNQPQHF
size: -
D: -
V: TRBV2
J: TRBJ1-5

DNA: TGTGCCACCAGTGGCGGGACAGGGGGGTCATATACGCAGTATTTT
CDR3: CATSGGTGGSYTQYF
size: -
D: TRBD1
V: TRBV24-1
J: TRBJ2-3

DNA: TGTGCCAGCAGTTCTTATACAGGCCCGTCGGGGAATGAGCAGTTCTTC
CDR3: CASSSYTGPSGNEQFF
size: -
D: -
V: TRBV27
J: TRBJ2-1

DNA: TGTGCCAGTACGCGGGACAGGGATGAAGCTTTCTTT
CDR3: CASTRDRDEAFF
size: -
D: TRBD1
V: TRBV19
J: TRBJ1-1

DNA: TGCGCCAGCAGCCTCCACCTAGCGGGGGAACAAGAGACCCAGTACTTC
CDR3: CASSLHLAGEQETQYF
size: -
D: TRBD2
V: TRBV10-2
J: TRBJ2-5

DNA: TGTGCCAGTAGACAAAAAGGGGGACAGGCGGCTCAGCCCCAGCATTTT
CDR3: CASRQKGGQAAQPQHF
size: -
D: TRBD1
V: TRBV19
J: TRBJ1-5

DNA: TGTGCCAGCAGCCAAGCCCTTCTTGGGCGGGGGGGGTACAATGAGCAGTTCTTC
CDR3: CASSQALLGRGGYNEQFF
size: once
D: TRBD2
V: TRBV3-1/TRBV3-2
J: TRBJ2-1

DNA: TGTGCCAGCAGCCCACGAGAAGGGACTAGCGGGGGCTTCGAAGCAGATACGCAGTATTTT
CDR3: CASSPREGTSGGFEADTQYF
size: few
D: TRBD2
V: TRBV4-2
J: TRBJ2-3

DNA: TGCGCCAGCAGCTCAGACAGGGGTAACTATGGCTACACCTTC
CDR3: CASSSDRGNYGYTF
size: -
D: TRBD1
V: TRBV5-1
J: TRBJ1-2

DNA: TGTGCCAGCAGCGCCACAGGGGGCTATAGCACAGATACGCAGTATTTT
CDR3: CASSATGGYSTDTQYF
size: -
D: TRBD1
V: TRBV9
J: TRBJ2-3

DNA: TGTGCCAGCAGCAACCGGGATCCAAGGGCCAACGTCCTGACTTTC
CDR3: CASSNRDPRANVLTF
size: -
D: -
V: TRBV27
J: TRBJ2-6

DNA: TGTGCCAGCTCACCCTCGGGAGGGGGGACCCAGTACTTC
CDR3: CASSPSGGGTQYF
size: few
D: TRBD2
V: TRBV18
J: TRBJ2-5

DNA: TGTGCCAGCAGCTTGATAGGGGGCGCGAACACCGGGGAGCTGTTTTTT
CDR3: CASSLIGGANTGELFF
size: -
D: TRBD1
V: TRBV5-6
J: TRBJ2-2

DNA: TGTGCCAGCAGCCCCGGAGGACTCTCCTATAATTCACCCCTCCACTTT
CDR3: CASSPGGLSYNSPLHF
size: -
D: -
V: TRBV6-6
J: TRBJ1-6